This TCR beta chain was captured by sequencing in a study of T cell responses to AZD1222 COVID-19 vaccine. The V and J ends lost 4 bases and 5 bases respectively, with 14 bases between them. Germline V gene data show CDR1 as MGHRA and CDR2 as YSYEKL. The CDR3 covers 14 residues. Comments on this clone: No antigen is known for it.

Assay used: immunoSEQ multiplex PCR; TCRdb lists only in-frame clones, some missing. Of approximately 140,000 clones detected, 80% to 95% appear once; the ten largest clones hold 4%. Second-dose intervals of approximately 4 or approximately 12 weeks were pooled. Study conclusions and caveats: Donors, mostly white British, included more females; clonal diversity was possibly underestimated.

The chain is built from TRBV4-1 and TRBJ2-5; D might be TRBD2 (5 bases). This TCR derives from an adult who received the AZD1222 COVID-19 vaccine. The material was peripheral blood, obtained 28 days after the second AZD1222 dose. Here the CDR3 DNA reads TGCGCCAGCAGCCTAAGAGGGCTAGGGGAGACCCAGTACTTC. Translation: CASSLRGLGETQYF.